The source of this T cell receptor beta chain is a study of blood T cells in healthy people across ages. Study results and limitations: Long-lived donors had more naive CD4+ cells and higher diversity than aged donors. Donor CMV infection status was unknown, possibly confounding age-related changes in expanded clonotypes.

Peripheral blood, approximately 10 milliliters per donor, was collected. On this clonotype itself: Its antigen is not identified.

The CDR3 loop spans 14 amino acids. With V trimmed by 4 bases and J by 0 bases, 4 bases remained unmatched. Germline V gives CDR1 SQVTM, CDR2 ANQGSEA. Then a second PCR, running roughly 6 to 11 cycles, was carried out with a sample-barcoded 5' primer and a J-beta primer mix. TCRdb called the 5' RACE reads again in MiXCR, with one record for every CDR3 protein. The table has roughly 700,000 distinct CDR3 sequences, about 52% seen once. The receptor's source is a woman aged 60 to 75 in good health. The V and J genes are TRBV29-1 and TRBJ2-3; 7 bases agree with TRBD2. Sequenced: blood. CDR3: CSVARGESTDTQYF. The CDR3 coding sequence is TGCAGCGTTGCTCGGGGGGAAAGCACAGATACGCAGTATTTT.